What follows are 9 T cell receptor beta chains derived from one specimen sequenced in a study of T cell changes during pregnancy in multiple sclerosis (dated by TCRdb to between 2019 and 2020). The library was built by means of the immunoSEQ multiplex PCR assay. TCRdb took this table from immuneACCESS and kept in-frame rearrangements with V and J called. Such tables lack part of the clones; where checked against another copy, unresolved V genes explain under half of the gap, and the rest is unexplained. For this sample the table gives 65,000 to 85,000 clones, of which around 90% were detected only once. 0.29% of the sample belongs to the ten largest clones. Sequenced here: CD4+ T cells from peripheral blood mononuclear cells, sampled after pregnancy. The receptor set was obtained from a female donor with multiple sclerosis, enrolled in a pregnancy study.

J is TRBJ1-5 and V is TRBV6-7; D may be TRBD1 (5 bases). TRBV6-7 is given ORF status, its function remaining uncertain. The CDR3 sequence is 14 residues long. Trimming took off 6 bases at V and 0 bases at J, with 9 bases between the two ends. The CDR3 nucleotides read TGTGCCAGCAGAGCAGGGTCTAGCAATCAGCCCCAGCATTTT. Protein sequence: CASRAGSSNQPQHF.

This clone was detected a few times. The rearrangement joins TRBV18 to TRBJ1-1; D unresolved. The CDR3 extends over 15 amino acids. Trimming cost V 1 base and J 4 bases, with 13 bases left between them. Germline V CDR1 and CDR2: KGHSH, LQKENI. The CDR3 sequence is CASSPLSTGSTEAFF. The CDR3, as DNA: TGTGCCAGCTCACCACTATCGACGGGTAGCACTGAAGCTTTCTTT.

The V and J genes are TRBV9 and TRBJ2-5; 7 bases line up with TRBD1. Germline V gene lookup returns CDR1 SGDLS and CDR2 YYNGEE. The trim removed 3 bases at V and 4 bases at J, leaving 0 bases unmatched. The CDR3 totals 12 residues. CDR3 in DNA: TGTGCCAGCAGCGACAGGGGAGAGACCCAGTACTTC. This encodes CASSDRGETQYF.

This chain links TRBV19 with TRBJ2-7, with 9 bases lining up with TRBD1. Germline V lookup: CDR1 LNHDA, CDR2 SQIVND (reference sequence). The CDR3 has 15 residues. V was clipped by 6 bases and J by 3 bases; unmatched bases: 9. The CDR3 sequence is CASSLGQGNFYEQYF. The CDR3 DNA is TGTGCCAGTAGCTTGGGACAGGGTAATTTCTACGAGCAGTACTTC.

This CDR3 is CASSFDLGGTYEQYF. In nucleotides, the CDR3 is TGCGCCAGCAGCTTCGATCTCGGGGGAACCTACGAGCAGTACTTC. The chain has TRBV5-1 and TRBJ2-7, with D perhaps matching TRBD2 (6 bases). The length of the CDR3 is 15 residues. The V end lost 2 bases, the J end lost 2 bases, and 14 bases lay between the germline ends. In germline, CDR1 is SGHRS, CDR2 YFSETQ.

V gene TRBV5-6 combines with J gene TRBJ1-1; a weak D match, TRBD1 (5 bases). The CDR3 loop spans 14 amino acids. Germline V gene data show CDR1 as SGHDT and CDR2 as YYEEEE. Trimming stripped 3 bases from V and 5 bases from J, with 14 bases between. The CDR3 DNA is TGTGCCAGCAGCTGGGGGAGGGGTGGGACTGAAGCTTTCTTT. Translating gives CASSWGRGGTEAFF. The full variable domain, with the rest looked up from reference TRBV5-6 and TRBJ1-1, is DAGVTQSPTHLIKTRGQQVTLRCSPKSGHDTVSWYQQALGQGPQFIFQYYEEEERQRGNFPDRFSGHQFPNYSSELNVNALLLGDSALYLCASSWGRGGTEAFFGQGTRLTVV.

This clone is a singleton in its sample. The rearrangement joins TRBV5-1 to TRBJ2-7; 7 bases are a match to TRBD1. With V trimmed by 4 bases and J by 2 bases, 9 bases remained unmatched. The CDR3 runs 15 residues. The germline V gene has CDR1 SGHRS and CDR2 YFSETQ. The CDR3 here is CASSPAVGTAYEQYF. CDR3 coding DNA: TGCGCCAGCAGCCCGGCCGTGGGGACAGCCTACGAGCAGTACTTC.

This chain connects TRBV19 to TRBJ1-5; perhaps TRBD1 as D (6 bases). The CDR3 consists of 14 residues. The ends were cut back, 5 bases at V and 8 bases at J, with 16 bases in the middle. Germline V gene sequence: CDR1 LNHDA, CDR2 SQIVND (reference sequence). CDR3 sequence (DNA): TGTGCCAGTAGTGAACAGGGTCGGGTGGAGCCCCAGCATTTT. Its protein product is CASSEQGRVEPQHF.

This chain uses TRBV5-1 with TRBJ2-7; 9 bases fit TRBD1. The CDR3 contains 15 residues. CDR1 is SGHRS and CDR2 is YFSETQ in the germline V gene. Trimming took 0 bases from V and 5 from J; bases not matched to a gene: 6. The CDR3 bases are TGCGCCAGCAGCTTGGCCGGGACAGGGTCAGACGAGCAGTACTTC. Translating gives CASSLAGTGSDEQYF.